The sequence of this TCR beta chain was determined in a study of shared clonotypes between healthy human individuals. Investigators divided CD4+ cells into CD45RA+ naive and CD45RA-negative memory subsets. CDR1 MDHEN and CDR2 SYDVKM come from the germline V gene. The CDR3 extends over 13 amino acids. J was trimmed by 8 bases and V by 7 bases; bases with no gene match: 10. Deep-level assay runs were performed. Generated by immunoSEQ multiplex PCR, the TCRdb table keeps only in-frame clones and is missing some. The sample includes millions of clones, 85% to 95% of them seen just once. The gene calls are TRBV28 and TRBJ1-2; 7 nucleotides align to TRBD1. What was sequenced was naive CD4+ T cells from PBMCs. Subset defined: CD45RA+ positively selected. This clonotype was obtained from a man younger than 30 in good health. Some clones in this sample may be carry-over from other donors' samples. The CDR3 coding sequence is TGTGCCAGCACCCCGACAGGGCAAAGGGGCTACACCTTC. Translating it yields CASTPTGQRGYTF.